These 25 T cell receptor beta chains came from one sample sequenced in a study of cytomegalovirus exposure and HLA in healthy donors. PCR employed 60 Vbeta and 13 Jbeta primers. Clones were sequenced by immunoSEQ multiplex PCR, and TCRdb holds only the in-frame ones, with some missing. The sample has 150,000 to 160,000 clones, about three quarters seen once; the top ten hold about 4%. The sequenced material came from PBMCs. The receptors come from a woman aged 40 to 50 in good health and CMV-seronegative.

The J gene is TRBJ2-5, the V gene TRBV10-3, with 11 nucleotides matching TRBD2. The CDR3 is 16 residues long. The V gene end was trimmed by 1 base and the J gene end by 4 bases; junction bases not matched to a gene: 5. Looked up from germline, CDR1 is ENHRY and CDR2 is SYGVKD. Here the CDR3 reads CAISEYTSGRGETQYF. CDR3 coding DNA: TGTGCCATCAGTGAGTACACTAGCGGGAGAGGAGAGACCCAGTACTTC.

V and J are TRBV5-1 and TRBJ2-3; D is unresolved. Germline assignment: CDR1 SGHRS and CDR2 YFSETQ. CDR3 size: 11 residues. Deletions cut 5 bases from V and 14 bases from J, with 15 bases between. The CDR3 region is CASSSFDGWYF. In DNA, the CDR3 is TGCGCCAGCAGTAGTTTCGACGGGTGGTATTTT.

The chain combines TRBV18 with TRBJ1-5; 9 bases match TRBD1. The CDR3 has 13 residues. V was pared by 8 bases and J by 5 bases, with 4 bases of the junction left unmatched. Germline-derived CDR1 and CDR2 are KGHSH and LQKENI. DNA for the CDR3: TGTGCCAGCCGGAGGGACAGGGATCAGCCCCAGCATTTT. Translation gives CASRRDRDQPQHF.

The chain has TRBV2 and TRBJ1-4; 8 positions match TRBD1. After removal of 6 bases from V and 0 bases from J, the junction contained 15 bases not matched to a gene. There are 19 residues in the CDR3. Germline lookup yields CDR1 SNHLY and CDR2 FYNNEI. The CDR3 DNA sequence: TGTGCCAGCAGATTCCACCGGGACAGGCCCCTTGCAACTAATGAAAAACTGTTTTTT. Its protein is CASRFHRDRPLATNEKLFF.

The chain is built from TRBV7-2 and TRBJ1-1; 9 bases are shared with TRBD1. CDR3 length: 14 amino acids. In germline, CDR1 is SGHTA, CDR2 FQGNSA. Trimming at V came to 5 bases and at J to 4 bases, leaving 5 bases not matched to a gene. CDR3 sequence: CASSLGTGTTEAFF. The CDR3, as DNA: TGTGCCAGCAGCCTGGGGACAGGGACCACTGAAGCTTTCTTT.

The V and J genes are TRBV2 and TRBJ1-6, with a possible D match to TRBD1 (5 bases). Germline V gives CDR1 SNHLY, CDR2 FYNNEI. The CDR3 covers 15 residues. V shed 9 bases and J shed 7 bases, with 19 bases lying between them. The CDR3, as DNA: TGTGCCAGGGGAAGCCGTGGGGCAGGGAATTCACCCCTCCACTTT. Translation gives CARGSRGAGNSPLHF.

The CDR3 DNA sequence: TGCGCCAGCAGCTGGGGGGACTTCGAGGGGCACAATGAGCAGTTCTTC. It yields the protein CASSWGDFEGHNEQFF. The chain employs TRBV5-1 and TRBJ2-1; perhaps TRBD2 as D (6 bases). Per the germline V gene, CDR1 is SGHRS and CDR2 is YFSETQ. The CDR3 spans 16 residues. V was clipped by 3 bases and J by 5 bases, with 18 bases between them. Together with reference TRBV5-1 and TRBJ2-1, the CDR3 gives the full variable domain: KAGVTQTPRYLIKTRGQQVTLSCSPISGHRSVSWYQQTPGQGLQFLFEYFSETQRNKGNFPGRFSGRQFSNSRSEMNVSTLELGDSALYLCASSWGDFEGHNEQFFGPGTRLTVL.

The V gene is TRBV7-9, the J gene TRBJ2-5; 10 positions agree with TRBD1. Trimming removed 3 bases from V and 5 bases from J; junction bases left unmatched: 6. The CDR3 is made up of 15 amino acids. Germline loops: CDR1 SEHNR, CDR2 FQNEAQ (reference sequence). The CDR3 loop is CASSFETGGLETQYF. The CDR3 DNA reads as TGTGCCAGCAGCTTTGAGACAGGGGGCCTGGAGACCCAGTACTTC.

The J gene is TRBJ2-1, the V gene TRBV4-2, with 8 positions matching TRBD2. V shed 0 bases and J 10 bases; nucleotides not matched to a gene: 11. In germline, CDR1 is LGHNA, CDR2 YNFKEQ. This CDR3 region has 16 residues. CDR3 DNA: TGTGCCAGCAGCCAAGATCTGCCAGCGGGGGCTCACGAGCAGTTCTTC. It translates to CASSQDLPAGAHEQFF.

The chain employs TRBV5-6 and TRBJ2-5, with 9 bases that match TRBD2. Germline loops: CDR1 SGHDT, CDR2 YYEEEE. V shed 4 bases and J 2 bases; nucleotides not matched to a gene: 9. CDR3 length: 16 amino acids. CDR3 nucleotides: TGTGCCAGCAGCCTCAGGACTAGCGCTTATCAAGAGACCCAGTACTTC. Translating gives CASSLRTSAYQETQYF.

Here the CDR3 DNA reads TGTGCCAGCAGCTTAGGGCGGGATGACTACGAGCAGTACTTC. Protein: CASSLGRDDYEQYF. The chain uses TRBV5-4 and TRBJ2-7; maybe TRBD2 (6 bases). Germline V gene lookup returns CDR1 SGHNT and CDR2 YYREEE (reference sequence). The CDR3 consists of 14 residues. Trimming shortened V by 2 bases and J by 3 bases, and 12 bases separated the two germline ends. Together with reference TRBV5-4 and TRBJ2-7, the CDR3 gives the full variable domain: ETGVTQSPTHLIKTRGQQVTLRCSSQSGHNTVSWYQQALGQGPQFIFQYYREEENGRGNFPPRFSGLQFPNYSSELNVNALELDDSALYLCASSLGRDDYEQYFGPGTRLTVT.

The rearrangement links TRBV5-1 to TRBJ2-7, with a tentative D call TRBD2 (5 bases). Trimming took 2 bases from V and 5 from J, leaving 8 bases between them. Germline V gives CDR1 SGHRS, CDR2 YFSETQ. This CDR3 comprises 12 residues. The CDR3 DNA is TGCGCCAGCAGCTTTAAGGGAGACGAGCAGTACTTC. Protein sequence: CASSFKGDEQYF.

The rearrangement joins TRBV6-5 to TRBJ2-5, with 7 nucleotides matching TRBD1. Trimming took 6 bases from V and 2 from J; bases not matched to a gene: 6. From germline, CDR1 is MNHEY and CDR2 SVGAGI. The CDR3 covers 14 residues. The DNA of the CDR3 is TGTGCCAGCAGGTCCCCGGGACAGCAAGAGACCCAGTACTTC. Residues: CASRSPGQQETQYF.

The genes are TRBV2 and TRBJ2-1; no firm D call. This CDR3 is built from 12 residues. Trimming shortened V by 4 bases and J by 4 bases, and 5 bases separated the two germline ends. Germline V gene sequence: CDR1 SNHLY, CDR2 FYNNEI. CDR3 sequence reads: CASSGLYNEQFF. The CDR3 region has the DNA TGTGCCAGCAGTGGACTTTACAATGAGCAGTTCTTC.

The rearrangement joins TRBV9 to TRBJ2-7, with 9 bases identical to TRBD2. CDR1 and CDR2 (germline): SGDLS, YYNGEE. The CDR3 loop spans 18 amino acids. V gave up 0 bases and J gave up 5 bases; unmatched junction bases: 15. The CDR3 DNA reads TGTGCCAGCAGCGTAGCGGAGATGGCGGGAGGGCCAAGAAACGAGCAGTACTTC. The encoded protein is CASSVAEMAGGPRNEQYF.

This chain links TRBV6-5 with TRBJ1-5; 8 bases fit TRBD1. The CDR3 consists of 14 residues. The germline gives CDR1 MNHEY, CDR2 SVGAGI. V lost 6 bases, J lost 2 bases, and 3 bases stayed unmatched. The CDR3 nucleotides are TGTGCCAGCAGCACAGGGGGGGGCAATCAGCCCCAGCATTTT. It translates to CASSTGGGNQPQHF.

The chain employs TRBV7-2 and TRBJ2-2; the match to TRBD1 covers 9 bases. The CDR3 runs 16 residues. CDR1 is SGHTA and CDR2 is FQGNSA in the germline V gene. The ends lost 3 bases at V and 1 base at J; junction bases unmatched: 3. CDR3 in amino acids: CASSFGGQGNTGELFF. CDR3 bases: TGTGCCAGCAGCTTTGGGGGACAGGGGAACACCGGGGAGCTGTTTTTT.

The rearrangement joins TRBV19 to TRBJ2-5; D is perhaps TRBD1 (6 bases). CDR1 is LNHDA, CDR2 SQIVND, per germline (reference sequence). The CDR3 loop spans 14 amino acids. Trimming stripped 2 bases from V and 4 bases from J, with 11 bases between. This chain's CDR3 is CASSITGLRETQYF. The CDR3 nucleotides read TGTGCCAGTAGTATAACAGGGTTGCGAGAGACCCAGTACTTC.

V and J are TRBV5-1 and TRBJ1-4; TRBD1 is a possible D gene (5 bases). Trimming removed 2 bases at V and 7 bases at J, with 21 bases between. CDR1 is SGHRS and CDR2 is YFSETQ in the germline V gene. The CDR3 contains 17 residues. CDR3 DNA sequence: TGCGCCAGCAGCTTAGGGGAATCGGGCTCTAAGGGTGAAAAACTGTTTTTT. Translated, it gives CASSLGESGSKGEKLFF.

The chain couples TRBV6-1 to TRBJ2-3, with 12 bases matching TRBD1. In germline, CDR1 is MNHNS, CDR2 SASEGT. CDR3 length equals 17 residues. V gave up 5 bases and J gave up 2 bases; unmatched junction bases: 8. The CDR3, as DNA: TGTGCCAGCAGTAAAGGCAGGGACAGGGGGCCCACAGATACGCAGTATTTT. Translation gives CASSKGRDRGPTDTQYF.

The sample holds a few counts of this clone. The V gene is TRBV19, the J gene TRBJ1-2; D possibly corresponds to TRBD1 (6 bases). CDR1 and CDR2 from the germline V gene are LNHDA and SQIVND (reference sequence). CDR3 size: 18 residues. Trimming cost V 3 bases and J 4 bases, with 24 bases left between them. DNA of the CDR3: TGTGCCAGTAGTATTCCCACAGGGTTGTCTCCCGGCCCCTATGGCTACACCTTC. Translation: CASSIPTGLSPGPYGYTF.

This chain joins TRBV7-8 and TRBJ1-1; D may be TRBD1 (5 bases). Germline V gene sequence: CDR1 SGHVS, CDR2 FQNEAQ. CDR3 size: 13 residues. Trimming took off 3 bases at V and 3 bases at J, with 8 bases between the two ends. This chain's CDR3 is CASSFQGDTEAFF. CDR3 DNA: TGTGCCAGCAGCTTCCAAGGGGACACTGAAGCTTTCTTT.

V gene TRBV7-9 combines with J gene TRBJ1-2; no clear D. The CDR3 consists of 12 residues. V was cut by 2 bases and J by 8 bases, with 9 bases left in between. Germline CDR1 and CDR2: SEHNR and FQNEAQ (reference sequence). DNA of the CDR3: TGTGCCAGCAGCTTAACAGCACAGGGCTACACCTTC. It yields the protein CASSLTAQGYTF.

The V gene is TRBV9, the J gene TRBJ1-1; maybe TRBD1 (5 bases). Germline CDR1 SGDLS, CDR2 YYNGEE. The CDR3 contains 16 residues. Deletions cut 2 bases from V and 0 bases from J, with 14 bases between. The CDR3 reads CASSVGGVTMNTEAFF. In DNA form, the CDR3 reads TGTGCCAGCAGCGTGGGGGGGGTCACCATGAACACTGAAGCTTTCTTT.

The CDR3 DNA reads TGCGCCAGCAGTGAGTTTCCCGGGACTAGCGGAACCCTGTACTTC. As protein: CASSEFPGTSGTLYF. The rearrangement uses TRBV10-1 and TRBJ2-7; 11 bases are shared with TRBD2. With V trimmed by 1 base and J by 12 bases, 11 bases remained unmatched. In germline, CDR1 is WNHNN, CDR2 SYGVQD (reference sequence). The CDR3 length is 15 residues.